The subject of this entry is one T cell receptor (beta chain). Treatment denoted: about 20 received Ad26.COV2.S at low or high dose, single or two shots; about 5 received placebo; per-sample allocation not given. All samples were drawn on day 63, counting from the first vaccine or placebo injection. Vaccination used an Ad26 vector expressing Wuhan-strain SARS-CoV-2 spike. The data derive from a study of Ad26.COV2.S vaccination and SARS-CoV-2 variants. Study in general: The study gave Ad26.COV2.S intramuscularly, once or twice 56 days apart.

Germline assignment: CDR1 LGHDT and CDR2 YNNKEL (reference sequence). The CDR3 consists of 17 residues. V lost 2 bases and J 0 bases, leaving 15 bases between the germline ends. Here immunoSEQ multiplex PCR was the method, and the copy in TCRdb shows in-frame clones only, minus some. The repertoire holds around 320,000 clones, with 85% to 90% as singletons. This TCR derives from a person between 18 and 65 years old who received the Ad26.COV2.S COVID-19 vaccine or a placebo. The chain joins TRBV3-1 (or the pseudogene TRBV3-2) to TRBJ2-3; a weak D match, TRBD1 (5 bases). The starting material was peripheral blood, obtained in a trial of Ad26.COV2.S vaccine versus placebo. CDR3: CASSQRAAGRSTDTQYF. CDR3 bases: TGTGCCAGCAGCCAACGGGCCGCAGGGCGAAGCACAGATACGCAGTATTTT.